This section outlines one TCR beta chain sequence together with its context. Its antigen remains unidentified. Separate from the approximately 700-subject first cohort was the roughly 120-subject validation cohort, to which the donors belonged. The germline CDR1 and CDR2 sequences are MNHEY and SMNVEV (reference sequence). The CDR3 spans 14 residues. V dropped 2 bases and J dropped 6 bases, with 13 bases sitting between them. The data originate from a study of cytomegalovirus exposure and HLA in healthy donors. Study-level findings and limits: According to reports, the classifier identified cytomegalovirus status with high specificity and sensitivity. A later analysis found first-cohort TCR clusters tended to co-occur in the 90 to 150 validation repertoires. Rare sequences made up most TCRs, while some public TCRs were found in many donors.

TCRdb's copy holds only in-frame clones and misses some; the assay was immunoSEQ multiplex PCR. The sample lists roughly 71,000 clones; 94% were seen once. This clonotype originated in a young woman in good health and CMV-seronegative. This chain links TRBV27 with TRBJ2-5; D may be TRBD2 (6 bases). Sequences were obtained from PBMCs. CDR3 region: CASSLGGQGQTQYF. DNA for the CDR3: TGTGCCAGCAGTTTAGGAGGGCAGGGACAGACCCAGTACTTC.